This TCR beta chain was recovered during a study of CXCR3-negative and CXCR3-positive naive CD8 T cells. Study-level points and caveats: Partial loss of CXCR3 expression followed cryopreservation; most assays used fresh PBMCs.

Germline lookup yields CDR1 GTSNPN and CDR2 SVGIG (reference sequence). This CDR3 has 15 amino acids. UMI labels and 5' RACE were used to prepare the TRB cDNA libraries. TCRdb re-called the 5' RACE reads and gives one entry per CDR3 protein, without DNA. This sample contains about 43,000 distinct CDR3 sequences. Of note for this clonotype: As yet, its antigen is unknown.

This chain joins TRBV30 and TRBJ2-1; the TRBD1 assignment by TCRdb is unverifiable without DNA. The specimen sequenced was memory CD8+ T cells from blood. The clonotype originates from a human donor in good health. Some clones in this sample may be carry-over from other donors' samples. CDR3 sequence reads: CAWSAGFFSYNEQFF. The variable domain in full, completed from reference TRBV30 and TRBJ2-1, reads SQTIHQWPATLVQPVGSPLSLECTVEGTSNPNLYWYRQAAGRGLQLLFYSVGIGQISSEVPQNLSASRPQDRQFILSSKKLLLSDSGFYLCAWSAGFFSYNEQFFGPGTRLTVL.